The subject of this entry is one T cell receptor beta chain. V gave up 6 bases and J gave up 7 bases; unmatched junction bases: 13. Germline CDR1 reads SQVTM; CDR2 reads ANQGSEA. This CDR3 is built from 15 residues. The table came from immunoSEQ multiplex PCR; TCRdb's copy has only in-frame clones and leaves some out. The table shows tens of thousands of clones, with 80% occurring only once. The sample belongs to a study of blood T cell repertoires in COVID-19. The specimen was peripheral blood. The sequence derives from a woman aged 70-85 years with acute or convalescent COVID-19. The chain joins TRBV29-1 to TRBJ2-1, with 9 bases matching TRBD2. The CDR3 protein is CSVLGLAGQGNEQFF. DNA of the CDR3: TGCAGCGTCCTCGGTCTAGCGGGGCAAGGGAATGAGCAGTTCTTC.